This paragraph covers one TCR beta chain sequence. Data came from immunoSEQ multiplex PCR; TCRdb stores just in-frame clones and leaves some out. The sample holds 150,000 to 200,000 clones, 75% to 90% seen once. Trimming left V 4 bases short and J 7 bases short, with 16 bases between. This CDR3 has 13 residues. Germline CDR1 is GTSNPN and CDR2 is SVGIG (reference sequence). This sample stems from a study of blood T cell repertoires in COVID-19. The specimen was PBMCs or T cells enriched from blood (not recorded which). The sequence derives from a woman aged 55 to 70 who had recovered from COVID-19. The chain has TRBV30 and TRBJ1-2, with D tentatively TRBD1 (6 bases). CDR3: CAWNSGGQGGYTF. The CDR3 nucleotides read TGTGCCTGGAATTCGGGGGGGCAAGGTGGCTACACCTTC.